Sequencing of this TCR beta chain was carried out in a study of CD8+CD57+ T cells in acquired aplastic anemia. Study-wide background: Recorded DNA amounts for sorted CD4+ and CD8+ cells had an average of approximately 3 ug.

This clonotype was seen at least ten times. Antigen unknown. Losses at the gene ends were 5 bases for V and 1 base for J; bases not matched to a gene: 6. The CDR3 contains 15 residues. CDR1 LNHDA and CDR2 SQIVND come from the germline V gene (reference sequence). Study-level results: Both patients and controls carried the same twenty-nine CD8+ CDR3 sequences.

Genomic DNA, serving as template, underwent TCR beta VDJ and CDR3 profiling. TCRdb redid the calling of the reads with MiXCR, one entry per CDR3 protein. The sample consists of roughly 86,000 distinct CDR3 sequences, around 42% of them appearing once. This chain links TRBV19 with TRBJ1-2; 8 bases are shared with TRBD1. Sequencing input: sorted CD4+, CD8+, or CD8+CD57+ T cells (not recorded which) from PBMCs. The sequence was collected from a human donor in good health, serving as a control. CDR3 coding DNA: TGTGCCAGTAGTCCGTCCACAGGGGGTAACTATGGCTACACCTTC. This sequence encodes CASSPSTGGNYGYTF.